This entry describes one T cell receptor beta chain. Its matching antigen is unknown. The data originate from a study of neoadjuvant nivolumab and ipilimumab in lung cancer. Study context: Patients got nivolumab 3 mg/kg on days 1, 15 and 29; combination added ipilimumab 1 mg/kg day 1.

J lost 7 bases, V lost 5 bases, and 23 bases had no gene match. Germline V lookup: CDR1 SGHTA, CDR2 FQGTGA. The CDR3 runs to 19 residues. Findings and limits, study-wide: Compared with tumor-adjacent uninvolved lung, resected tumors showed greater richness and clonality. A small number of samples were TCR sequenced.

Here immunoSEQ multiplex PCR was the method, and the copy in TCRdb shows in-frame clones only, minus some. The profile shows around 8,100 clones, roughly 80% of them singletons. The V gene is TRBV7-3, the J gene TRBJ2-1, with 7 nucleotides matching TRBD2. This sample comprised adjacent normal lung tissue, obtained after neoadjuvant nivolumab, alone or with ipilimumab, at or shortly before surgery. The clonotype comes from an adult with non-small cell lung cancer. Here the CDR3 reads CASSPRVGLAASNRNEQFF. CDR3 nucleotide sequence: TGTGCCAGCAGCCCCAGGGTGGGGCTAGCGGCGAGTAATAGAAATGAGCAGTTCTTC.